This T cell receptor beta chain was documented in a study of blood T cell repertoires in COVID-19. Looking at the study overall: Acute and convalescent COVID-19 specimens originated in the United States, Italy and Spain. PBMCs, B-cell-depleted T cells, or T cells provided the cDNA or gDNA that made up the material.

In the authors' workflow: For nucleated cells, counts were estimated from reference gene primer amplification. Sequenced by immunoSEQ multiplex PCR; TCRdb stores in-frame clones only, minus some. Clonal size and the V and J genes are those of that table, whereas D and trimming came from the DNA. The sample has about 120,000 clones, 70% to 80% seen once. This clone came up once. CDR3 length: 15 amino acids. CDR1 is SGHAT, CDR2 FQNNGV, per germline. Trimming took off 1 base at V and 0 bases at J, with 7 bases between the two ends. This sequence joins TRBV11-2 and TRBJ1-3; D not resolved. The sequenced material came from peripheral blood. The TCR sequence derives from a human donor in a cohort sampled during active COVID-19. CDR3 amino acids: CASSLVADSGNTIYF. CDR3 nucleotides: TGTGCCAGCAGCTTAGTAGCGGACTCTGGAAACACCATATATTTT.